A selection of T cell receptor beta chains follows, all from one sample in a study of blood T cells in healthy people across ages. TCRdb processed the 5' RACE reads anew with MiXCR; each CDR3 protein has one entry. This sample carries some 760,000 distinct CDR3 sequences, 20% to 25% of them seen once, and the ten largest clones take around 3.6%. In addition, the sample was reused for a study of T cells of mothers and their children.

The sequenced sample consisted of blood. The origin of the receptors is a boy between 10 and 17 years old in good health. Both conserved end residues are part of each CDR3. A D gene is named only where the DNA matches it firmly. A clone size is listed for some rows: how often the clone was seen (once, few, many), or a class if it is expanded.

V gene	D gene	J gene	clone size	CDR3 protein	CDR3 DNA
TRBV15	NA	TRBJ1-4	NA	CATSRPANGEKLFF	TGTGCCACCAGCAGACCAGCAAACGGGGAAAAACTGTTTTTT
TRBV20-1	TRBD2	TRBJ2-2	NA	CSARNKREGVDTGELFF	TGCAGTGCCCGCAATAAGCGGGAGGGGGTGGACACCGGGGAGCTGTTTTTT
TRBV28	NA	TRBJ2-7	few	CASSSDRSTYEQYF	TGTGCCAGCAGTTCCGACAGGTCCACCTACGAGCAGTACTTC
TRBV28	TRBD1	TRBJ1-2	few	CASSVPGQTNYGYTF	TGTGCCAGCAGTGTACCGGGACAGACTAACTATGGCTACACCTTC
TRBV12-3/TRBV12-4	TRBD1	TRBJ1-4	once	CASSAKPDRVNEKLFF	TGTGCCAGCAGTGCTAAGCCGGACAGGGTAAATGAAAAACTGTTTTTT
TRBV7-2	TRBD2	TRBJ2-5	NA	CASRLAGAKTQYF	TGTGCCAGCAGACTAGCGGGGGCAAAGACCCAGTACTTC
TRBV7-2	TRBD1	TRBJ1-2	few	CASSLGQGGTYGYTF	TGTGCCAGCAGCTTAGGACAGGGGGGAACCTATGGCTACACCTTC
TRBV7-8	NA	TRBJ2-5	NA	CASSSRGGEETQYF	TGTGCCAGCAGCTCGCGGGGCGGTGAAGAGACCCAGTACTTC
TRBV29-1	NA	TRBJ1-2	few	CSVPGPADYGYTF	TGCAGCGTTCCGGGACCAGCCGACTATGGCTACACCTTC
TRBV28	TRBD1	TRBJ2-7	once	CTSRPGQGARPSYEQYF	TGTACCAGCAGGCCCGGACAGGGGGCGCGTCCCTCCTACGAGCAGTACTTC
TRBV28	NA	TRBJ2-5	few	CASSLRSGAETQYF	TGCGCCAGCAGTTTAAGATCGGGGGCCGAGACCCAGTACTTC
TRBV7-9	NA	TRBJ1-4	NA	CASSPMVGKLFF	TGTGCCAGCAGCCCGATGGTGGGAAAACTGTTTTTT
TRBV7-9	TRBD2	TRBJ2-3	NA	CASSSWGLAGGPDTQYF	TGTGCCAGCAGCTCGTGGGGACTAGCGGGAGGACCAGATACGCAGTATTTT
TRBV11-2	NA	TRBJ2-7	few	CASSFTQGTHEQYF	TGTGCCAGCAGCTTCACCCAGGGTACGCACGAGCAGTACTTC
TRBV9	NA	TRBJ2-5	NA	CASSVDPSTVQETQYF	TGTGCCAGCAGCGTAGACCCCTCGACCGTACAAGAGACCCAGTACTTC
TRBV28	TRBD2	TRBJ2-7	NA	CASSFERTSGRPYEQYF	TGTGCCAGCAGTTTTGAACGGACTAGCGGAAGACCCTACGAGCAGTACTTC
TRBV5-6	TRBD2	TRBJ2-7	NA	CASSSSSGAPYEQYF	TGTGCCAGCAGCTCGTCTAGCGGGGCCCCCTACGAGCAGTACTTC
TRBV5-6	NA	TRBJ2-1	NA	CASSPPYPEGSYNEQFF	TGTGCCAGCAGCCCCCCATATCCAGAGGGCTCCTACAATGAGCAGTTCTTC
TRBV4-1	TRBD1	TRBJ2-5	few	CASSQGRGGGETQYF	TGCGCCAGCAGCCAAGGCCGAGGGGGCGGAGAGACCCAGTACTTC
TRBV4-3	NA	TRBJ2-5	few	CASSQDFGETQYF	TGCGCCAGCAGCCAAGATTTCGGGGAGACCCAGTACTTC
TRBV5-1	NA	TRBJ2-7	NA	CASSLFGENYEQYF	TGCGCCAGCAGCTTGTTCGGGGAAAACTACGAGCAGTACTTC
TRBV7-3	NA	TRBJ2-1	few	CASSENVLYSEQFF	TGTGCCAGCAGCGAGAACGTGCTCTACAGTGAGCAGTTCTTC
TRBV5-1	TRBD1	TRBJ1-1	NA	CVSSSRVGTGGNTEAFF	TGCGTCAGCAGCTCACGCGTCGGGACAGGGGGGAACACTGAAGCTTTCTTT
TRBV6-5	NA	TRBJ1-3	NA	CASSYYRGPGNTIYF	TGTGCCAGCAGTTATTATCGGGGACCTGGAAACACCATATATTTT
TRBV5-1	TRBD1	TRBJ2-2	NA	CASSLVGQAYTGELFF	TGCGCCAGCAGCTTGGTGGGACAGGCCTACACCGGGGAGCTGTTTTTT
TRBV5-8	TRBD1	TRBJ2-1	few	CASSDRVYWTSEQFF	TGTGCCAGCAGTGACAGGGTTTACTGGACTTCTGAGCAGTTCTTC
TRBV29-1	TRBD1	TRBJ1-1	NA	CSVPDPQGALGTEAFF	TGCAGCGTTCCAGACCCTCAGGGGGCGCTGGGCACTGAAGCTTTCTTT
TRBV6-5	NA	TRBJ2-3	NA	CASSWLDTYTDTQYF	TGTGCCAGCAGTTGGTTGGACACATACACAGATACGCAGTATTTT
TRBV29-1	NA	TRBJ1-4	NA	CSVQHLGGETLFF	TGCAGCGTTCAACATCTCGGGGGAGAAACACTGTTTTTT
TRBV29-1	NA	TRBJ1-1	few	CSVEVRGRYTEAFF	TGCAGCGTTGAAGTTAGGGGACGGTACACTGAAGCTTTCTTT
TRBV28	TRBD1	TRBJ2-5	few	CASSFWRQGEQETQYF	TGTGCCAGCAGTTTCTGGCGGCAGGGGGAACAAGAGACCCAGTACTTC
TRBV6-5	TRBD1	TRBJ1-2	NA	CASRLRQGNGYTF	TGTGCCAGCAGGCTCCGACAGGGGAATGGCTACACCTTC
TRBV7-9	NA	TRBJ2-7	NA	CASSLAGVEPYEQYF	TGTGCCAGCAGCTTAGCGGGGGTCGAGCCCTACGAACAGTACTTC
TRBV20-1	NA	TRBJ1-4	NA	CSASPSRGPNEKLFF	TGCAGTGCTAGTCCCTCGCGGGGCCCTAATGAAAAACTGTTTTTT
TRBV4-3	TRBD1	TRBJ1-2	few	CASSEDRGYYGYTF	TGCGCCAGCAGCGAGGACAGGGGGTATTATGGCTACACCTTC
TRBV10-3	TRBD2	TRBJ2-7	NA	CAISEPTSGSHEQYF	TGTGCCATCAGTGAACCGACTAGCGGGAGTCACGAGCAGTACTTC
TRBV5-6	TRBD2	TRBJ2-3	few	CASSWNGGGADTQYF	TGTGCCAGCAGCTGGAATGGGGGGGGGGCAGATACGCAGTATTTT
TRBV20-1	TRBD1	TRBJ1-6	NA	CSARDGSETGSSPLHF	TGCAGTGCTAGAGATGGATCGGAGACAGGGAGTTCACCCCTCCACTTT
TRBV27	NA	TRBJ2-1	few	CASTHLSNEQFF	TGTGCCAGTACCCACTTGTCGAATGAGCAGTTCTTC
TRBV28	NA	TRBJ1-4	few	CAAGATNEKLFF	TGTGCCGCGGGAGCAACTAATGAAAAACTGTTTTTT
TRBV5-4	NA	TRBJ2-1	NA	CASSLRKASYNEQFF	TGTGCCAGCAGCCTTAGGAAGGCCTCCTACAATGAGCAGTTCTTC
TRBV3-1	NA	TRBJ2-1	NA	CASSQGTLAGSLSDNEQFF	TGTGCCAGCAGCCAAGGTACCCTAGCAGGGTCCCTTAGCGACAATGAGCAGTTCTTC
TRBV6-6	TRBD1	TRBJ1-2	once	CASRKTGEYGYTF	TGTGCCAGCAGAAAGACAGGGGAATACGGCTACACCTTC
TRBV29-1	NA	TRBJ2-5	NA	CSVTGPILEETQYF	TGCAGCGTTACAGGCCCCATACTAGAAGAGACCCAGTACTTC
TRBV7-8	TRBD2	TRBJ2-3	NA	CASSSPGLALRVDTQYF	TGTGCCAGCAGCTCGCCGGGACTAGCGTTAAGGGTAGATACGCAGTATTTT
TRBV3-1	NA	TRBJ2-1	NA	CASSQVWGDSYNEQFF	TGTGCCAGCAGCCAAGTCTGGGGGGACTCCTACAATGAGCAGTTCTTC
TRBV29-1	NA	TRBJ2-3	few	CSVVGQRGRDTQYF	TGCAGCGTTGTGGGACAGAGGGGGAGGGATACGCAGTATTTT
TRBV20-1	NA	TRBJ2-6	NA	CSAVRDSGANVLTF	TGCAGTGCCGTACGGGACTCTGGGGCCAACGTCCTGACTTTC
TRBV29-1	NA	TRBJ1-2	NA	CSAWDGSYGYTF	TGCAGCGCCTGGGATGGGTCCTATGGCTACACCTTC
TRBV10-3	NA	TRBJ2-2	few	CATNLGVNTGELFF	TGTGCCACCAACCTGGGAGTGAACACCGGGGAGCTGTTTTTT
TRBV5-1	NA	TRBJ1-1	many	CASSFRGHTEAFF	TGCGCCAGCAGCTTCAGGGGCCACACTGAAGCTTTCTTT